What follows is one TCR beta chain and its context. This sample stems from a study of blood T cell repertoires in COVID-19. Across the study: Sources were T cells, B-cell-depleted T cells, or PBMCs; the material itself was cDNA or gDNA.

While infection was still active, Seattle patients were enrolled and then followed longitudinally. Germline V CDR1 and CDR2: SNHLY, FYNNEI. The CDR3 runs to 12 residues. The V gene lost 8 bases and the J gene lost 7 bases, with 14 bases spanning the gap. Repertoires were generated with immunoSEQ multiplex PCR, while TCRdb's copy carries only in-frame clones and drops some. In the table there are 250,000 to 350,000 clones, 88% of which are singletons. Material: peripheral blood. The clonotype originates from a woman aged 25 to 39 with COVID-19, enrolled during active disease. This chain connects TRBV2 to TRBJ1-2; D perhaps matches TRBD1 (6 bases). The CDR3 DNA is TGTGCCAGCCAGACAGGTCCCACTGGCTACACCTTC. As protein: CASQTGPTGYTF.